This is a list of T cell receptor beta chains from one sample in a study of blood T cell repertoires in COVID-19. Profiled with immunoSEQ multiplex PCR; TCRdb holds only in-frame clones, not every one. The data hold 250,000 to 350,000 clones, with approximately 90% observed a single time. Sequenced: peripheral blood. These TCRs come from a man between 18 and 29 years old with active or convalescent COVID-19. Both conserved end residues are part of each CDR3. A D gene is named only where the DNA matches it firmly. Clone size appears in some rows only: once, few, many, or a class for an expanded clone.

v_call	j_call	d_call	clone_size	cdr3_aa	cdr3_nt
TRBV7-8	TRBJ1-1	NA	NA	CASSLVGGMNTEAFF	TGTGCCAGCAGCTTAGTTGGAGGGATGAACACTGAAGCTTTCTTT
TRBV2	TRBJ1-2	NA	NA	CAGGSEYGYTF	TGTGCCGGGGGGTCTGAATATGGCTACACCTTC
TRBV27	TRBJ2-7	NA	NA	CASSLQGSPYEQYF	TGTGCCAGCAGTTTACAGGGATCCCCCTACGAGCAGTACTTC
TRBV19	TRBJ1-2	TRBD1	NA	CASSIGGTGNYGYTF	TGTGCCAGTAGTATAGGAGGGACAGGGAACTATGGCTACACCTTC
TRBV27	TRBJ2-3	TRBD2	NA	CASSFLGGREAADTQYF	TGTGCCAGCAGTTTCCTTGGGGGGCGGGAGGCGGCAGATACGCAGTATTTT
TRBV27	TRBJ2-7	TRBD2	NA	CASSCTSGRAYEQYF	TGTGCCAGCAGTTGTACTAGCGGGAGGGCTTACGAGCAGTACTTC
TRBV3-1/TRBV3-2	TRBJ2-7	TRBD1	NA	CASSPGQGGISREYF	TGTGCCAGCAGCCCCGGACAGGGGGGGATCTCACGGGAGTACTTC
TRBV7-9	TRBJ1-2	TRBD1	NA	CASSFSGTGDNYGYTF	TGTGCCAGCAGCTTCTCCGGGACAGGGGATAACTATGGCTACACCTTC
TRBV11-2	TRBJ1-2	NA	NA	CASSSTPGTYGYTF	TGTGCCAGCAGCTCAACCCCGGGTACCTATGGCTACACCTTC
TRBV24-1	TRBJ2-2	TRBD1	once	CATSDSQPRGSGELFF	TGTGCCACCAGTGATTCCCAGCCCAGGGGGTCAGGGGAGCTGTTTTTT
TRBV19	TRBJ2-7	TRBD2	NA	CASSIKSGGSYEQYF	TGTGCCAGTAGTATTAAGAGCGGGGGATCCTACGAGCAGTACTTC
TRBV18	TRBJ1-2	TRBD1	NA	CASSPTQDRGYGYTF	TGTGCCAGCTCACCCACCCAAGACAGGGGCTATGGCTACACCTTC
TRBV15	TRBJ2-2	TRBD1	NA	CATNVGGKTNTGELFF	TGTGCCACAAACGTAGGGGGCAAGACGAACACCGGGGAGCTGTTTTTT
TRBV4-2	TRBJ2-7	NA	NA	CASSQEVGRVWNEQYF	TGTGCCAGCAGCCAAGAAGTCGGGCGGGTCTGGAACGAGCAGTACTTC
TRBV2	TRBJ1-6	NA	few	CASIAPGGYHNSPLHF	TGTGCCAGCATCGCACCGGGGGGGTACCATAATTCACCCCTCCACTTT
TRBV25-1	TRBJ1-6	TRBD1	medium-sized	CASSGTGERLHF	TGTGCCAGCAGTGGGACAGGGGAGCGCCTCCACTTT
TRBV4-2	TRBJ2-1	TRBD2	few	CASSQEWGRGGEYNEQFF	TGTGCCAGCAGCCAAGAATGGGGACGCGGGGGGGAATACAATGAGCAGTTCTTC
TRBV6-1	TRBJ2-1	TRBD2	NA	CASSEPAGIYNEQFF	TGTGCCAGCAGTGAACCAGCGGGGATATACAATGAGCAGTTCTTC
TRBV24-1	TRBJ2-2	TRBD1	NA	CATTGTGGPGELFF	TGTGCCACCACCGGGACAGGGGGCCCCGGGGAGCTGTTTTTT
TRBV5-4	TRBJ2-2	NA	medium-sized	CASSSTLLASAGELFF	TGTGCCAGCAGCTCCACTCTTCTCGCGAGTGCCGGGGAGCTGTTTTTT
TRBV3-1/TRBV3-2	TRBJ2-6	TRBD2	NA	CASSQAVAGAGANVLTF	TGTGCCAGCAGCCAAGCAGTAGCGGGCGCTGGGGCCAACGTCCTGACTTTC
TRBV27	TRBJ1-4	TRBD1	once	CASSPGTGDEKLFF	TGTGCCAGCAGTCCCGGGACAGGGGATGAAAAACTGTTTTTT
TRBV24-1	TRBJ2-7	TRBD1	NA	CAIQGQGGYEQYF	TGTGCCATCCAAGGACAGGGGGGATACGAGCAGTACTTC
TRBV2	TRBJ2-1	TRBD2	NA	CASSRGGEVAYNEQFF	TGTGCCAGCAGTCGCGGGGGTGAGGTGGCCTACAATGAGCAGTTCTTC
TRBV4-3	TRBJ2-5	TRBD1	NA	CASSPEWTGGQETQYF	TGCGCCAGCAGCCCAGAATGGACAGGGGGCCAAGAGACCCAGTACTTC
TRBV6-5	TRBJ2-7	NA	NA	CASSYSRGYEQYF	TGTGCCAGCAGTTACTCCAGGGGCTACGAGCAGTACTTC
TRBV7-9	TRBJ1-4	TRBD1	NA	CASARGTANEKLFF	TGTGCCAGCGCCAGGGGGACAGCTAATGAAAAACTGTTTTTT
TRBV7-2	TRBJ1-1	NA	NA	CASSYSRGNTEAFF	TGTGCCAGCAGCTACTCTCGGGGGAACACTGAAGCTTTCTTT
TRBV7-8	TRBJ1-5	NA	NA	CASSFRDSNQPQHF	TGTGCCAGCAGCTTCCGGGATAGCAATCAGCCCCAGCATTTT
TRBV9	TRBJ2-1	TRBD1	NA	CASSELGTGGRNEQFF	TGTGCCAGCAGCGAACTAGGGACAGGGGGTCGGAATGAGCAGTTCTTC
TRBV5-1	TRBJ1-5	TRBD1	NA	CASSLGWGLTGGSNQPQHF	TGCGCCAGCAGCTTGGGTTGGGGCCTGACAGGGGGTAGCAATCAGCCCCAGCATTTT
TRBV19	TRBJ2-6	TRBD2	NA	CASTLAGLSGANVLTF	TGTGCCAGTACACTAGCGGGTTTGTCTGGGGCCAACGTCCTGACTTTC
TRBV7-9	TRBJ1-4	NA	NA	CASSLRGSNEKLFF	TGTGCCAGCAGCTTAAGAGGCTCTAATGAAAAACTGTTTTTT
TRBV5-3	TRBJ2-1	TRBD2	NA	CARSLVTSGNNEQFF	TGTGCCAGAAGCTTGGTCACTAGCGGGAACAATGAGCAGTTCTTC
TRBV6-5	TRBJ2-5	TRBD1	NA	CASRDRGGETQYF	TGTGCCAGCAGGGACAGGGGAGGGGAGACCCAGTACTTC
TRBV7-9	TRBJ2-1	TRBD1	NA	CASSLGQGVNEQFF	TGTGCCAGCAGCCTGGGACAGGGGGTCAATGAGCAGTTCTTC
TRBV6-5	TRBJ1-1	NA	NA	CASSLREGTEAFF	TGTGCCAGCAGTCTTCGGGAGGGGACTGAAGCTTTCTTT
TRBV18	TRBJ2-3	NA	NA	CASSGNGLTVINTQYF	TGTGCCAGCTCAGGGAATGGACTAACCGTAATTAATACGCAGTATTTT
TRBV12-3/TRBV12-4	TRBJ1-1	NA	NA	CASSLVGRFEAFF	TGTGCCAGCAGTTTAGTCGGGAGGTTTGAAGCTTTCTTT
TRBV5-6	TRBJ2-3	NA	NA	CASTGHDTQYF	TGTGCCAGCACTGGGCATGATACGCAGTATTTT
TRBV15	TRBJ2-7	TRBD2	NA	CATSRDGRDYEQYF	TGTGCCACCAGCAGAGATGGGAGGGATTACGAGCAGTACTTC